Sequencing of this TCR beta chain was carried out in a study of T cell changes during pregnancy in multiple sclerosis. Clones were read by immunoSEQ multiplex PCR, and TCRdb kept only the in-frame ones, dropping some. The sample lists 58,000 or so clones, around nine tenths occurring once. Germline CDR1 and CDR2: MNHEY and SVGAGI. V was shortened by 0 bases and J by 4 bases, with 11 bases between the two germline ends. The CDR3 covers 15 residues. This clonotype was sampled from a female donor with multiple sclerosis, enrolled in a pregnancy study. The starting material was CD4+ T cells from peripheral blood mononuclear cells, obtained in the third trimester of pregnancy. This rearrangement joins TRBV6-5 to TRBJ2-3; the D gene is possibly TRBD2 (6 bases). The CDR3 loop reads CASSYSGLGADTQYF. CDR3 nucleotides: TGTGCCAGCAGTTACTCGGGACTTGGCGCAGATACGCAGTATTTT.